What follows are 10 T cell receptor beta chains derived from one specimen sequenced in a study of shared clonotypes between healthy human individuals (dated by TCRdb to 2020 to 2021). Libraries came from the immunoSEQ multiplex PCR assay. Drawn from immuneACCESS, this table holds only the in-frame rearrangements with V and J called that TCRdb kept. Clones are partly lost; checked studies trace under half to an unresolved V gene and leave the rest unexplained. The table for this sample lists roughly 1 million clones; about four fifths of them were counted only once. Jointly, the top ten make up 0.5% to 0.6% of the sample. Sequences were obtained from memory CD4+ T cells from PBMCs. In light of the paper, this sample's cell subset or site label describes: CD45RA-negative fraction. The receptors were gathered from a man aged 18 to 30 in good health. Some clones in this sample may be carry-over from other donors' samples.

Regarding this clone: Other nucleotide sequences from this sample produce the same CDR3. CDR3 sequence: CASSYSGGADGYTF. The CDR3 DNA is TGTGCCAGCAGTTACTCAGGGGGCGCGGATGGCTACACCTTC. This rearrangement joins TRBV6-6 to TRBJ1-2; 7 bases map to TRBD1. Trimming removed 0 bases from V and 6 bases from J; junction bases left unmatched: 4. Looked up from germline, CDR1 is MNHNY and CDR2 is SVGAGI (reference sequence). The CDR3 sequence is 14 residues long.

The V gene is TRBV7-9, the J gene TRBJ2-1, with a possible D match to TRBD1 (5 bases). V gave up 2 bases and J gave up 1 base, with 9 bases separating them. The CDR3 sequence is 15 residues long. Germline CDR1 reads SEHNR; CDR2 reads FQNEAQ (reference sequence). DNA for the CDR3: TGTGCCAGCAGCTTACAGGGAATGTCCTACAATGAGCAGTTCTTC. It specifies CASSLQGMSYNEQFF.

The rearrangement links TRBV7-8 to TRBJ1-1, with D possibly matching TRBD1 (5 bases). V dropped 2 bases and J dropped 4 bases, with 8 bases sitting between them. Germline-derived CDR1 and CDR2 are SGHVS and FQNEAQ. This CDR3 contains 13 residues. CDR3 residues: CASSLRGVTEAFF. The CDR3 DNA sequence: TGTGCCAGCAGCTTAAGGGGTGTCACTGAAGCTTTCTTT.

Worth noting for this clone: The junction departs from the called germline gene at one end, perhaps through a read error. This chain joins TRBV10-1 and TRBJ2-7; D gene ambiguous. CDR1 and CDR2 from the germline V gene are WNHNN and SYGVQD (reference sequence). This CDR3 has 16 residues. The DNA of the CDR3 is TGCGACAGCCGGATGGTAGGAGACTCTATCCGGTACGAGCAGTACTTC. Translation: CDSRMVGDSIRYEQYF.

The chain's CDR3 is CASSRRAKNIQYF. CDR3 coding DNA: TGTGCCAGCAGTCGACGTGCCAAAAACATTCAGTACTTC. The rearrangement links TRBV6-5 to TRBJ2-4; the D is unclear. Germline lookup yields CDR1 MNHEY and CDR2 SVGAGI. The V gene lost 5 bases and the J gene lost 1 base, with 6 bases spanning the gap. This CDR3 is 13 amino acids long.

The chain uses TRBV5-4 and TRBJ1-6, with a tentative D call TRBD1 (5 bases). The CDR3 is 14 amino acids. V was clipped by 2 bases and J by 11 bases, with 14 bases between them. Germline V gives CDR1 SGHNT, CDR2 YYREEE (reference sequence). The DNA for the CDR3 is TGTGCCAGCAGCTTTCAGGGTAACGGCGCACCCCTCCACTTT. This encodes CASSFQGNGAPLHF.

As to this clone: At one boundary the junction diverges from the germline segment, which might be a read error. The chain combines TRBV7-3 with TRBJ1-4, with D unresolved. This CDR3 is built from 13 residues. The germline V gene has CDR1 SGHTA and CDR2 FQGTGA. The CDR3 loop is CASSQDPSRILFF. CDR3 DNA sequence: TGCGCCAGCAGCCAAGATCCGTCGCGAATACTGTTTTTT.

This chain links TRBV15 with TRBJ2-3; weak D call: TRBD2 (6 bases). V dropped 0 bases and J dropped 7 bases, with 20 bases sitting between them. Germline CDR1 is LNHNV and CDR2 is YYDKDF (reference sequence). The CDR3 is 17 residues long. DNA for the CDR3: TGTGCCACCAGCAGAGATCTTAACAGCCGTGGGGGGAATACGCAGTATTTT. Its translation is CATSRDLNSRGGNTQYF.

The rearrangement uses TRBV18 and TRBJ1-1, with unresolved D. Germline V gene data show CDR1 as KGHSH and CDR2 as LQKENI. This CDR3 is 15 amino acids long. With 4 bases removed from V and 0 bases from J, the gap between germline ends came to 12 bases. CDR3 nucleotides: TGTGCCAGCTCACGCAGTTCCCCCATGAACACTGAAGCTTTCTTT. Amino acid sequence: CASSRSSPMNTEAFF.

This clone was detected only once. The chain joins TRBV9 to TRBJ2-3; 8 bases agree with TRBD2. Germline V gene data show CDR1 as SGDLS and CDR2 as YYNGEE. V trimming: 5 bases; J trimming: 7 bases; junction bases outside the gene matches: 18. This CDR3 has 17 amino acids. In nucleotides, the CDR3 is TGTGCCAGCAGTCAACGCGGGGAGCGGGAGTACATAAATACGCAGTATTTT. This encodes CASSQRGEREYINTQYF.